This entry features one T cell receptor (beta chain) sequence. Antigen: not known. Specified time point: blood 4 weeks post-SBRT, at nephrectomy. As for treatment: 15 Gy SBRT to primary tumor, nephrectomy 4 weeks later. Nephrectomy followed 15 Gy stereotactic body radiation by 4 weeks. Serial blood draws occurred at baseline and 2 and 4 weeks post-SBRT. The tumor was a clear cell renal cell carcinoma. CDR1 and CDR2 from the germline V gene are SGHKS and YYEKEE (reference sequence). Trimming pared 0 bases from V and 0 bases from J, leaving 11 bases between. This CDR3 has 16 residues. Profiling relied on immunoSEQ multiplex PCR, and the TCRdb table lists in-frame clones only, not all of them. The sample shows 150,000 to 200,000 clones, around 89% of them seen only once. The source of the sample is a study of radiation and T cells in renal cell carcinoma. General observations from the study: From baseline, blood top tumor clonotypes peaked at 2 weeks post-radiation.

The sample was blood, taken from a patient whose treatment included radiotherapy and nephrectomy. This chain connects TRBV5-5 to TRBJ2-3; no definite D call. The source is a woman aged 50 to 60 with renal cell carcinoma. The CDR3 DNA reads TGTGCCAGCAGCTTGGTGTACGGTATTAGCACAGATACGCAGTATTTT. It encodes CASSLVYGISTDTQYF.